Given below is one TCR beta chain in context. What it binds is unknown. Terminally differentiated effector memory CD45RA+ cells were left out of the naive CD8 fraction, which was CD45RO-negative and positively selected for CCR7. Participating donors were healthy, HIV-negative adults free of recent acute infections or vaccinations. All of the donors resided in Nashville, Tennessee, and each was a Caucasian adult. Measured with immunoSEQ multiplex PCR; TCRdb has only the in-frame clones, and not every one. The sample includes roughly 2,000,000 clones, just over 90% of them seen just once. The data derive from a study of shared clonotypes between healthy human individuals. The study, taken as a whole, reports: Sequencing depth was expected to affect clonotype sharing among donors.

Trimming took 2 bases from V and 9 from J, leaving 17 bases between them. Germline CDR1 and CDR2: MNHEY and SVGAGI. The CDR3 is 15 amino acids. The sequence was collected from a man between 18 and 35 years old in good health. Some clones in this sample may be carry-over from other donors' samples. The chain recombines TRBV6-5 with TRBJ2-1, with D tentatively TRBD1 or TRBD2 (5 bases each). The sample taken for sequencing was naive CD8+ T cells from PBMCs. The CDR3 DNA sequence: TGTGCCAGCAGTTACCCGACCCATGGGGGTGGTGAGCAGTTCTTC. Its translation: CASSYPTHGGGEQFF.